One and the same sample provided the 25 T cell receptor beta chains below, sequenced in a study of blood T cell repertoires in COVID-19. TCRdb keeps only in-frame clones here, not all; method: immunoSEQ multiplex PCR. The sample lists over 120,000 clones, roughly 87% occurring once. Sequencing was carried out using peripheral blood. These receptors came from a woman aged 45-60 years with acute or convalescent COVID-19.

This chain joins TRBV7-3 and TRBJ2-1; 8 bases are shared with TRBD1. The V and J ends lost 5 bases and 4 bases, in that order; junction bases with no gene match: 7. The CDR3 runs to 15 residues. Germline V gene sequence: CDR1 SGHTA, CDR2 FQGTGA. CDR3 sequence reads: CASSPGQESYNEQFF. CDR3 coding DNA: TGTGCCAGCAGCCCGGGACAGGAGTCGTACAATGAGCAGTTCTTC. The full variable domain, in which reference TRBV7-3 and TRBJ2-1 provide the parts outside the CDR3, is GAGVSQTPSNKVTEKGKYVELRCDPISGHTALYWYRQSLGQGPEFLIYFQGTGAADDSGLPNDRFFAVRPEGSVSTLKIQRTERGDSAVYLCASSPGQESYNEQFFGPGTRLTVL.

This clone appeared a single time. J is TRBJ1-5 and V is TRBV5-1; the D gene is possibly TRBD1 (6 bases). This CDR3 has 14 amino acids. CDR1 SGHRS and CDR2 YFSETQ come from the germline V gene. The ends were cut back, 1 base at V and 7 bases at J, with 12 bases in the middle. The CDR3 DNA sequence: TGCGCCAGCAGCTTGTTGGGGGCGGACCAGCCCCAGCATTTT. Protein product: CASSLLGADQPQHF.

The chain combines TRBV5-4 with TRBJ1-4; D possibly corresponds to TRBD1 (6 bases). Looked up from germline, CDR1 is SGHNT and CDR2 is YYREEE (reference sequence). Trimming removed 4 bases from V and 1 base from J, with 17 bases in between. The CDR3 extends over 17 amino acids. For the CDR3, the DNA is TGTGCCAGCAGCAGCGGACAGCCCCCCCGAACTAATGAAAAACTGTTTTTT. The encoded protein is CASSSGQPPRTNEKLFF. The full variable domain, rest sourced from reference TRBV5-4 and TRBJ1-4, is ETGVTQSPTHLIKTRGQQVTLRCSSQSGHNTVSWYQQALGQGPQFIFQYYREEENGRGNFPPRFSGLQFPNYSSELNVNALELDDSALYLCASSSGQPPRTNEKLFFGSGTQLSVL.

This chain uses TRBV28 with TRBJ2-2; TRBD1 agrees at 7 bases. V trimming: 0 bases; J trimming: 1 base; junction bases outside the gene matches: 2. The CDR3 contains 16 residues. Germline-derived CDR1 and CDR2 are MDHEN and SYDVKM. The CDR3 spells CASSLWGQLNTGELFF. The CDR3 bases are TGTGCCAGCAGTTTATGGGGACAGCTGAACACCGGGGAGCTGTTTTTT.

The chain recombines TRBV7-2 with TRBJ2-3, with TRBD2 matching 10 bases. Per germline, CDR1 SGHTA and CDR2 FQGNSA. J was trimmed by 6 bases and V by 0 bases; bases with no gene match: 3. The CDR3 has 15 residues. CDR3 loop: CASSLALAGVDTQYF. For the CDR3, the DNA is TGTGCCAGCAGCTTAGCGCTAGCGGGGGTGGATACGCAGTATTTT.

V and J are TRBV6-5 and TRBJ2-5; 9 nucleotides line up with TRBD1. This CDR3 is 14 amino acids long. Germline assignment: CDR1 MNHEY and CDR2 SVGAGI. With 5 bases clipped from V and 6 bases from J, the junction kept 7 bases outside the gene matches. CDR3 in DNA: TGTGCCAGCAGTACAATGGACAGGGGACAGACCCAGTACTTC. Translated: CASSTMDRGQTQYF.

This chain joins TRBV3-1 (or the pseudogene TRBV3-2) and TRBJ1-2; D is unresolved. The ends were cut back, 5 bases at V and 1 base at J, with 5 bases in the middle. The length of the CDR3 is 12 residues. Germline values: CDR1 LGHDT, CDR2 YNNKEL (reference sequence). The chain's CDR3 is CASSSRNYGYTF. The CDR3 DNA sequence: TGTGCCAGCAGCTCCCGTAACTATGGCTACACCTTC.

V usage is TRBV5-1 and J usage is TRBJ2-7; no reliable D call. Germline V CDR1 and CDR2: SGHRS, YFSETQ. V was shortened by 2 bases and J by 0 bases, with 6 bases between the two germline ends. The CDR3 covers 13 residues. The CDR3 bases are TGCGCCAGCAGCTTTACAAGCTCCTACGAGCAGTACTTC. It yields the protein CASSFTSSYEQYF.

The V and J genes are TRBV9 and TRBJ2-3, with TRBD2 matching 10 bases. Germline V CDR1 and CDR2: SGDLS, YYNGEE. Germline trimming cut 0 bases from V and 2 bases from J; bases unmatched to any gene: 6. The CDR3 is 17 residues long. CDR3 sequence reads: CASSVAGLAELTDTQYF. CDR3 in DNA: TGTGCCAGCAGCGTAGCCGGACTAGCGGAACTCACAGATACGCAGTATTTT.

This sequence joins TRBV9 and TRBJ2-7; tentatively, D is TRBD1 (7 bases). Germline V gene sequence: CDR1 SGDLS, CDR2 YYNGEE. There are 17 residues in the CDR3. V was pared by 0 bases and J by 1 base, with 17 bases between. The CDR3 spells CASSVEGESGGSYEQYF. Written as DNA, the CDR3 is TGTGCCAGCAGCGTAGAAGGCGAGTCAGGGGGGTCCTACGAGCAGTACTTC.

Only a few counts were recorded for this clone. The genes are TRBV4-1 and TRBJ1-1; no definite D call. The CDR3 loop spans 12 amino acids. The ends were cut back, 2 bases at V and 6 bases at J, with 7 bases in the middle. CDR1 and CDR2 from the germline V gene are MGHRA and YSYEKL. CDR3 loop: CASSQSSAEAFF. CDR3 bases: TGCGCCAGCAGCCAATCATCGGCTGAAGCTTTCTTT.

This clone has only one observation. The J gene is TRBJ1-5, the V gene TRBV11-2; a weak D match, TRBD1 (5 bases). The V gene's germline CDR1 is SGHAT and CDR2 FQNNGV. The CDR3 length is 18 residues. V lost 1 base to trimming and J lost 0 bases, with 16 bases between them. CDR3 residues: CASSLGGGSIHSNQPQHF. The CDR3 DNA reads TGTGCCAGCAGCTTAGGCGGGGGGAGCATCCATAGCAATCAGCCCCAGCATTTT.

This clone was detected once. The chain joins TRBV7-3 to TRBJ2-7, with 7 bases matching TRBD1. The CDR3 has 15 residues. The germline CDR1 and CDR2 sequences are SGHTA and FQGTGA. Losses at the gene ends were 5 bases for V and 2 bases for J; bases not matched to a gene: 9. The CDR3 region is CASSQSGGQTYEQYF. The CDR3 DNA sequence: TGTGCCAGCAGCCAATCAGGGGGTCAAACCTACGAGCAGTACTTC.

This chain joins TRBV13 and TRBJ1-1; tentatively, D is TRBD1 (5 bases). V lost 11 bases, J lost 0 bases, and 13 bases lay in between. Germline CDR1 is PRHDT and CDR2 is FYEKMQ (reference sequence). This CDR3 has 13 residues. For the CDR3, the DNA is TGTGCCGGCCAAACAGGATTGAACACTGAAGCTTTCTTT. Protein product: CAGQTGLNTEAFF.

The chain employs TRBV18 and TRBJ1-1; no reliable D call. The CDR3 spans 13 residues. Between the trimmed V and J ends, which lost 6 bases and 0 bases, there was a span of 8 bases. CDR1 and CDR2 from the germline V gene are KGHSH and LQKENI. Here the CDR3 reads CASSTQMNTEAFF. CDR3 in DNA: TGTGCCAGCTCTACACAGATGAACACTGAAGCTTTCTTT. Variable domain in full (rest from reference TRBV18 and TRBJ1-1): NAGVMQNPRHLVRRRGQEARLRCSPMKGHSHVYWYRQLPEEGLKFMVYLQKENIIDESGMPKERFSAEFPKEGPSILRIQQVVRGDSAAYFCASSTQMNTEAFFGQGTRLTVV.

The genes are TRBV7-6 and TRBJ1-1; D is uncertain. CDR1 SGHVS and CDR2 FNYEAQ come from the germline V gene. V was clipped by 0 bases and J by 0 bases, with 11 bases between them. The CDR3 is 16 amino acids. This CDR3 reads CASSLALGFLNTEAFF. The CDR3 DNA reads TGTGCCAGCAGCTTAGCGCTTGGCTTTTTGAACACTGAAGCTTTCTTT. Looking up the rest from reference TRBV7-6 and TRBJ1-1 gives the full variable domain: GAGVSQSPRYKVTKRGQDVALRCDPISGHVSLYWYRQALGQGPEFLTYFNYEAQQDKSGLPNDRFSAERPEGSISTLTIQRTEQRDSAMYRCASSLALGFLNTEAFFGQGTRLTVV.

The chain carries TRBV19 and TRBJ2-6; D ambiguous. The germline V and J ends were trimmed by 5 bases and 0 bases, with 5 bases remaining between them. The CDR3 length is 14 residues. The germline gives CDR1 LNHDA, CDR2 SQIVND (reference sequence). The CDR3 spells CASSLGSGANVLTF. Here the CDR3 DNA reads TGTGCCAGTAGTCTCGGCTCTGGGGCCAACGTCCTGACTTTC.

The CDR3, as DNA: TGTGCCAGCAGTTTATCGCCCAGGTCTGGAAACACCATATATTTT. Protein sequence: CASSLSPRSGNTIYF. V gene TRBV27 combines with J gene TRBJ1-3; D is unclear. Germline CDR1 and CDR2: MNHEY and SMNVEV (reference sequence). The ends were cut back, 0 bases at V and 1 base at J, with 7 bases in the middle. This CDR3 contains 15 residues.

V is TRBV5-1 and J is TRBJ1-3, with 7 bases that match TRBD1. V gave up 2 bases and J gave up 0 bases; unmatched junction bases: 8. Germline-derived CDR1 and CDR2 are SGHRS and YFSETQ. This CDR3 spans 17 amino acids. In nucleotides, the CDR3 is TGCGCCAGCAGCTTAACAGGGGACGCCTCCTCTGGAAACACCATATATTTT. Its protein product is CASSLTGDASSGNTIYF. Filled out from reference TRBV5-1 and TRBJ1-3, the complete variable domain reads KAGVTQTPRYLIKTRGQQVTLSCSPISGHRSVSWYQQTPGQGLQFLFEYFSETQRNKGNFPGRFSGRQFSNSRSEMNVSTLELGDSALYLCASSLTGDASSGNTIYFGEGSWLTVV.

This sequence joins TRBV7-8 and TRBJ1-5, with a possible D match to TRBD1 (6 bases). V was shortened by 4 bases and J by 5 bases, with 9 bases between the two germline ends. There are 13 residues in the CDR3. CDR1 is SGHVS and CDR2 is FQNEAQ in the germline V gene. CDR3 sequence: CASSYRVYQPQHF. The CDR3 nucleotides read TGTGCCAGCAGCTACAGGGTTTATCAGCCCCAGCATTTT.

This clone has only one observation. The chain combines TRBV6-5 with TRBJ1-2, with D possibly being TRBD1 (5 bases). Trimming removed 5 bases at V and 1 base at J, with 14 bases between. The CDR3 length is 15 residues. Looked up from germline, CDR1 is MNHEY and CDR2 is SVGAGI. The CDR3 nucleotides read TGTGCCAGCAGTACCCTCCCCGGGGGTAACTATGGCTACACCTTC. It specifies CASSTLPGGNYGYTF.

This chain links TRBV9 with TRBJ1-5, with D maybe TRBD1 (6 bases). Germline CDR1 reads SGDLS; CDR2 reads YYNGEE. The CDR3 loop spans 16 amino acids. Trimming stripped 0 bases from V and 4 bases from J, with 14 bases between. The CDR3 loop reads CASSVGGGQGNQPQHF. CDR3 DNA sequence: TGTGCCAGCAGCGTAGGCGGGGGCCAAGGGAATCAGCCCCAGCATTTT.

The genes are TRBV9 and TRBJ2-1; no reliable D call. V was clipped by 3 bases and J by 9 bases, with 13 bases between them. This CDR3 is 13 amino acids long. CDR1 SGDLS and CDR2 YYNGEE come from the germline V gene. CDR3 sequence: CASSDLGWPEQFF. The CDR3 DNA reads TGTGCCAGCAGCGACCTAGGATGGCCTGAGCAGTTCTTC.

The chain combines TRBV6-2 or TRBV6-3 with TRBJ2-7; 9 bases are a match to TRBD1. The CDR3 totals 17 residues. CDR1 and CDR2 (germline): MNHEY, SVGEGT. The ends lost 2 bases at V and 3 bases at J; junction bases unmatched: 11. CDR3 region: CASSYGPLGQGHYEQYF. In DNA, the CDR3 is TGTGCCAGCAGTTACGGGCCTCTAGGACAGGGGCACTACGAGCAGTACTTC.

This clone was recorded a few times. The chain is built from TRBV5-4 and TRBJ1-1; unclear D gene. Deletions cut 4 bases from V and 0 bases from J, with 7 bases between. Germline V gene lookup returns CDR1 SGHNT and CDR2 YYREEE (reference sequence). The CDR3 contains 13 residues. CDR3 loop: CASSPDLNTEAFF. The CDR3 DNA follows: TGTGCCAGCAGCCCCGACTTGAACACTGAAGCTTTCTTT. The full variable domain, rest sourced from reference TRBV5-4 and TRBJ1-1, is ETGVTQSPTHLIKTRGQQVTLRCSSQSGHNTVSWYQQALGQGPQFIFQYYREEENGRGNFPPRFSGLQFPNYSSELNVNALELDDSALYLCASSPDLNTEAFFGQGTRLTVV.